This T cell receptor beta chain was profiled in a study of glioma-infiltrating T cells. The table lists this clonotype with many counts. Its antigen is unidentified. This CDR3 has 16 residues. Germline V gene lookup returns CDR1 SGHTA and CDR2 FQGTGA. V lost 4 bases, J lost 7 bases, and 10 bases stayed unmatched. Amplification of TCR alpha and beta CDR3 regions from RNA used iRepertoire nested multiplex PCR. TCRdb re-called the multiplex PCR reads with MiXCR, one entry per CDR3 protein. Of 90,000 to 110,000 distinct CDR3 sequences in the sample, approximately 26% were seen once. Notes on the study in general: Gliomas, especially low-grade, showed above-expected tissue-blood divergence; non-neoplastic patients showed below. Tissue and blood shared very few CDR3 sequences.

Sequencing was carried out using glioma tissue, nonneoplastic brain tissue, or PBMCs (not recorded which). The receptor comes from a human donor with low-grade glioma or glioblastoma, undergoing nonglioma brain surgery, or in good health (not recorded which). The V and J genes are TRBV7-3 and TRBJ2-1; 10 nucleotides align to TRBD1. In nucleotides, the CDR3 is TGTGCCAGCAGCTCCTTAAGCGGGACAGGGGAGAATGAGCAGTTCTTC. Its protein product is CASSSLSGTGENEQFF.